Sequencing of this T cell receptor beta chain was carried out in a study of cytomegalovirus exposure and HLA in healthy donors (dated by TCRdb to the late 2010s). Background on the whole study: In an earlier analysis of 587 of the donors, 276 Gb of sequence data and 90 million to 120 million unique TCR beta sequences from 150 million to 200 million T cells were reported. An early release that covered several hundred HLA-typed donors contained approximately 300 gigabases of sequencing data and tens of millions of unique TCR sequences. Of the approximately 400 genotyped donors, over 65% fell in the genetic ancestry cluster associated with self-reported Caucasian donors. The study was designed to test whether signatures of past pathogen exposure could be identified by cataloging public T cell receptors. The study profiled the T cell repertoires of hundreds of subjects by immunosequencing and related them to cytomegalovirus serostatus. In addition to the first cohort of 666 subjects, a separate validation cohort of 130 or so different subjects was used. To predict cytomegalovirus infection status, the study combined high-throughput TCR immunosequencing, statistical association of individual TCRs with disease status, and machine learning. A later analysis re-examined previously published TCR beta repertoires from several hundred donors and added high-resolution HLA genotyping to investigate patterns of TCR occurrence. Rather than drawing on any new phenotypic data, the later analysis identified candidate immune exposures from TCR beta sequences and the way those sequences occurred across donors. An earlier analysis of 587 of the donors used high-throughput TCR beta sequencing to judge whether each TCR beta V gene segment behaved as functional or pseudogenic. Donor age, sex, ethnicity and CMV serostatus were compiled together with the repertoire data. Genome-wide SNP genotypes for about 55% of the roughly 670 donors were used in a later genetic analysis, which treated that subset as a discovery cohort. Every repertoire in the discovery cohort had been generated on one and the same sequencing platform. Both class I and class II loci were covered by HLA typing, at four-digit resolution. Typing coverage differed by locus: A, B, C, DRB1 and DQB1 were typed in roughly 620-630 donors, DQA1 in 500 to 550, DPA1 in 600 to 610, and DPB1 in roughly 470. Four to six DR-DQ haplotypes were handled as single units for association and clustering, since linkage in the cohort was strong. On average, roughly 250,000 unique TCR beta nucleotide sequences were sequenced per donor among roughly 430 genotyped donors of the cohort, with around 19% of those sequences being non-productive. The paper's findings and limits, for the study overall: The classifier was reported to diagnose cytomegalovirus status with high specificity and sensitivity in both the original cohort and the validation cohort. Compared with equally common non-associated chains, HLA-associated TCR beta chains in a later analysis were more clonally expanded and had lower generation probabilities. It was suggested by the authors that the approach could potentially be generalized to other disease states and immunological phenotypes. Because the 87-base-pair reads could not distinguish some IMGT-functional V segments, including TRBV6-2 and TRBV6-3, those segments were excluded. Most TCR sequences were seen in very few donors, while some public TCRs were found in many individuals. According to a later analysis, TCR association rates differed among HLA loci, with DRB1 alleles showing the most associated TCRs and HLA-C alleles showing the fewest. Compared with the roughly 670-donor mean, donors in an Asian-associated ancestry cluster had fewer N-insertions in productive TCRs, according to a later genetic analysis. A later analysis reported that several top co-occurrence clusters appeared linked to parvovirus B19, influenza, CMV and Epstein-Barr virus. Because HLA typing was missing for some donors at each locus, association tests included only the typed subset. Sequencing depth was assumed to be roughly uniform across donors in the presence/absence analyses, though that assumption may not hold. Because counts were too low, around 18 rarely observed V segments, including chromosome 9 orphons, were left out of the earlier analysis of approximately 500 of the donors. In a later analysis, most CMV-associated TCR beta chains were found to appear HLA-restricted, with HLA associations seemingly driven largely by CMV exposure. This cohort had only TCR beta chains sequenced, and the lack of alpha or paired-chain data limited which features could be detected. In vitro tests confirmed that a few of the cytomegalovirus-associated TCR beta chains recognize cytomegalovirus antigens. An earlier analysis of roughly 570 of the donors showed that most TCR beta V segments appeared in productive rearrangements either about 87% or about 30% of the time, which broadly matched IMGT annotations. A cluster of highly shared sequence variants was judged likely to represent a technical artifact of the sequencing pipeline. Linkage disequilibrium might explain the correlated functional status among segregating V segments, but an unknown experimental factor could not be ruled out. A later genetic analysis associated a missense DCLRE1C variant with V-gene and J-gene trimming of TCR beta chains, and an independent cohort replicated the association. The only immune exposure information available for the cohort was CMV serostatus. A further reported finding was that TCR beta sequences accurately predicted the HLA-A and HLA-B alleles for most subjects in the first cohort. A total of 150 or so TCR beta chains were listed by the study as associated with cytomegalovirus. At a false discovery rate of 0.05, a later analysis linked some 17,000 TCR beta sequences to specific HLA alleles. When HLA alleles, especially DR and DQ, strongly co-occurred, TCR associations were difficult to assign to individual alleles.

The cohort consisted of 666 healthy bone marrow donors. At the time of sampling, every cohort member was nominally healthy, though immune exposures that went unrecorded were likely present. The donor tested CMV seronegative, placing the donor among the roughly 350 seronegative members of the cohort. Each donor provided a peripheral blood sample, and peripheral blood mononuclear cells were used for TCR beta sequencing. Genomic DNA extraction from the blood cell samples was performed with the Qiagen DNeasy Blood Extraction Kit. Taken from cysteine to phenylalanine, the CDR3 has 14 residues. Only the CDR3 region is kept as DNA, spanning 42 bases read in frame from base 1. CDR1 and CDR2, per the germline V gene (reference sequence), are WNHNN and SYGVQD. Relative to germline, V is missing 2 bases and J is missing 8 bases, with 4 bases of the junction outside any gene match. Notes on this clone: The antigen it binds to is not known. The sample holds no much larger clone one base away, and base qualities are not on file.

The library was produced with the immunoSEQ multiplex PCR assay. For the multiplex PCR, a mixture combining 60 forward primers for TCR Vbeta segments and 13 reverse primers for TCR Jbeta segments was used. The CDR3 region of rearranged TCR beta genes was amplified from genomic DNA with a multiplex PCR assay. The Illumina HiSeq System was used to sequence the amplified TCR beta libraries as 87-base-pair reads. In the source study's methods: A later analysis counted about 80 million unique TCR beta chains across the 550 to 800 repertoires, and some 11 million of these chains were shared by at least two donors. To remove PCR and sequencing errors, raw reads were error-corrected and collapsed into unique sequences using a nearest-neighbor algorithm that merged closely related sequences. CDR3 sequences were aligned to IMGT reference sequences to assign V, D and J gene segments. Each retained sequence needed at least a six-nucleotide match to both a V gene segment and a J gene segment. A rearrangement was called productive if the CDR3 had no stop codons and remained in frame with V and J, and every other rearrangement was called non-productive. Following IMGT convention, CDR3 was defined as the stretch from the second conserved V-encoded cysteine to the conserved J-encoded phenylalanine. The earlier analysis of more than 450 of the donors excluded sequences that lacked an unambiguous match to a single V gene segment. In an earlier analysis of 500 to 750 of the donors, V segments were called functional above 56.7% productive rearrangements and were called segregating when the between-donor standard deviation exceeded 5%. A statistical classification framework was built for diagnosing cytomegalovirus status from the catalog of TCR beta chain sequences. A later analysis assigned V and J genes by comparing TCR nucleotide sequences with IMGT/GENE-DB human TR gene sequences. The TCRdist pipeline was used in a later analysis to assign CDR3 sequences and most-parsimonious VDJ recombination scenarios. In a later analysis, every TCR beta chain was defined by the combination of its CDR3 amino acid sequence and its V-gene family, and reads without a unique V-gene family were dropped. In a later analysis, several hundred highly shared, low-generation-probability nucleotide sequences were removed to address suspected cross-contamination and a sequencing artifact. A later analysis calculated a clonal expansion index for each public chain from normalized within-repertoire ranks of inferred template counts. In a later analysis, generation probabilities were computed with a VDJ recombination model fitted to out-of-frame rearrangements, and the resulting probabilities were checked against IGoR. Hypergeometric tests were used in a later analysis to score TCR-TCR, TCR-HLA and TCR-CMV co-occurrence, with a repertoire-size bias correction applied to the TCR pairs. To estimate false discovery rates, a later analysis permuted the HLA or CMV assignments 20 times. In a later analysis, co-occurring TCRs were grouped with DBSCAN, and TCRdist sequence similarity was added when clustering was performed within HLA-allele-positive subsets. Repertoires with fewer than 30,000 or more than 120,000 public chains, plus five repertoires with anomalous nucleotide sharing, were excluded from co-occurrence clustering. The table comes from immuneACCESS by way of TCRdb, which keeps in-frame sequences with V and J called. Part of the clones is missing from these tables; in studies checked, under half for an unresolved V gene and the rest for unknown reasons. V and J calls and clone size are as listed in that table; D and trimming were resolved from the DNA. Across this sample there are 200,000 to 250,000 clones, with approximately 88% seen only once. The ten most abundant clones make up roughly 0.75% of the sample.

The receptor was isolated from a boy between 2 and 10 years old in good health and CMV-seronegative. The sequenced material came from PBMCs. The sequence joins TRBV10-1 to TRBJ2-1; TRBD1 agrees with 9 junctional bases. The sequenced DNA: TGCGCCAGCAGTGAGGGACAGGGGTTGGATGAGCAGTTCTTC. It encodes CASSEGQGLDEQFF.